This T cell receptor (beta chain) came from a study of T cell changes during pregnancy in multiple sclerosis. The germline gives CDR1 MDHEN, CDR2 SYDVKM. The trim removed 4 bases at V and 2 bases at J, leaving 8 bases unmatched. The CDR3 has 15 residues. Generated by immunoSEQ multiplex PCR, the TCRdb table keeps only in-frame clones and is missing some. Of 65,000 to 80,000 clones in the sample, approximately 92% were seen once. This sequence originates from a female donor with multiple sclerosis, enrolled in a pregnancy study. The rearrangement links TRBV28 to TRBJ2-7; 7 nucleotides align to TRBD1. The input for sequencing was peripheral blood, taken in the first trimester of pregnancy. CDR3 nucleotides: TGTGCCAGCAGTTCACAGGGGCCTTATACCTACGAGCAGTACTTC. Encoded protein: CASSSQGPYTYEQYF.